The TCR beta chain under discussion was sequenced for a study of immune heterogeneity within non-small cell lung tumors. Study-level results: Local T-cell clonality tracked local tumor mutational burden; the correlation was moderate but significant (R 0.3 to 0.4). Identical dominant CDR3 beta clonotypes were found recurring across a patient's tumor sites, along with site-unique high-frequency clones. Different patients shared few of their high-frequency T-cell receptor beta clonotypes.

With about 570 ng used per sample, the template was genomic DNA from bulk tumor. Several far-apart biopsies were taken per primary tumor during surgery. Curative surgical treatment was performed in patients who had newly diagnosed, untreated non-small cell lung cancer. There were about 14 donors in total. They were all newly diagnosed non-small cell lung cancer patients undergoing surgery with curative intent. TCR beta CDR3 regions came from multiplex PCR with 32 forward V and 13 reverse J primers. TCRdb called the multiplex PCR reads again in MiXCR, with one record for every CDR3 protein. Among some 6,000 distinct CDR3 sequences, less than 20% were seen once, and the ten largest hold 3.8%. By share of the sample, this clonotype is medium-sized. Its specificity is not known. J gave up 5 bases and V 5 bases, and 14 bases lay outside the gene matches. In germline, CDR1 is MNHEY, CDR2 SMNVEV (reference sequence). The CDR3 totals 18 residues.

J is TRBJ1-6 and V is TRBV27, with 8 bases identical to TRBD1. Sequencing was done on a sample of lung tumor tissue. The TCR was taken from a man aged 40-49 years with non-small cell lung cancer. The CDR3 protein is CASSRYPPRQGHNSPLHF. CDR3 in DNA: TGTGCCAGCAGTAGATACCCTCCCCGACAGGGGCATAATTCACCCCTCCACTTT.